The 28 T cell receptor beta chains below come from one sample, sequenced in a study of cytomegalovirus exposure and HLA in healthy donors. The study ran its PCR with 60 Vbeta and 13 Jbeta primers. Profiling relied on immunoSEQ multiplex PCR, and the TCRdb table lists in-frame clones only, not all of them. The sample includes 85,000 to 95,000 clones, 70% to 80% seen only once; the top ten take 20% to 25%. Sequencing was performed on PBMCs. The receptor source for this set is a man aged 30-40 years in good health and CMV-seropositive.

This clone was found a few times. V gene TRBV2 combines with J gene TRBJ2-7; 8 bases fit TRBD1. Germline loops: CDR1 SNHLY, CDR2 FYNNEI. The CDR3 is 14 amino acids. Trimming took 5 bases from V and 2 from J; bases not matched to a gene: 5. The CDR3 sequence is CASSRTGYAYEQYF. The CDR3 coding sequence is TGTGCCAGCAGTCGGACAGGGTACGCCTACGAGCAGTACTTC.

V and J are TRBV5-6 and TRBJ2-7; D is possibly TRBD1 (6 bases). Germline CDR1 SGHDT, CDR2 YYEEEE. The V end lost 1 base, the J end lost 2 bases, and 16 bases lay between the germline ends. The CDR3 covers 16 residues. The CDR3 DNA sequence: TGTGCCAGCAGCTTGTACTCGTGGGCAGGGGCCTACGAGCAGTACTTC. This encodes CASSLYSWAGAYEQYF.

There are many counts of this clone. The chain combines TRBV6-4 with TRBJ2-3; TRBD2 aligns across 10 bases. J lost 3 bases, V lost 5 bases, and 5 bases had no gene match. Germline CDR1 reads MRHNA; CDR2 reads SNTAGT. The CDR3 totals 15 residues. This CDR3 is CASSTTSGVTDTQYF. The CDR3 DNA reads as TGTGCCAGCAGTACTACTAGCGGGGTGACAGATACGCAGTATTTT.

V usage is TRBV11-2 and J usage is TRBJ1-2; unclear D gene. CDR3 length: 14 amino acids. Trimming stripped 1 base from V and 6 bases from J, with 12 bases between. Per the germline V gene, CDR1 is SGHAT and CDR2 is FQNNGV. The CDR3 loop reads CASSLGGAINGYTF. CDR3 DNA sequence: TGTGCCAGCAGCTTAGGAGGCGCTATAAATGGCTACACCTTC.

In nucleotides, the CDR3 is TGTGCCACCAGCAGGTCCGGGATATTGAACACTGAAGCTTTCTTT. This gives the protein CATSRSGILNTEAFF. The gene calls are TRBV15 and TRBJ1-1; D gene ambiguous. With 3 bases removed from V and 0 bases from J, the gap between germline ends came to 11 bases. The CDR3 is 15 residues long. Germline lookup yields CDR1 LNHNV and CDR2 YYDKDF (reference sequence).

The gene calls are TRBV7-3 and TRBJ2-6; 7 positions match TRBD1. Losses at the gene ends were 4 bases for V and 2 bases for J; bases not matched to a gene: 2. The CDR3 consists of 15 residues. Germline CDR1 is SGHTA and CDR2 is FQGTGA. In DNA, the CDR3 is TGTGCCAGCAGCTCCACAGGGGCTGGGGCCAACGTCCTGACTTTC. Protein product: CASSSTGAGANVLTF.

This chain links TRBV5-4 with TRBJ1-3; weak D call: TRBD1 (5 bases). Germline values: CDR1 SGHNT, CDR2 YYREEE (reference sequence). This CDR3 contains 16 residues. Trimming took off 0 bases at V and 2 bases at J, with 12 bases between the two ends. The DNA for the CDR3 is TGTGCCAGCAGCTTGGATTCGGGACTTACTGGAAACACCATATATTTT. Translated, it gives CASSLDSGLTGNTIYF.

The rearrangement links TRBV6-5 to TRBJ2-7, with TRBD2 as a possible D gene (5 bases). The CDR3 totals 14 residues. V was cut by 2 bases and J by 2 bases, with 10 bases left in between. In germline, CDR1 is MNHEY, CDR2 SVGAGI. CDR3 region: CASSYHDYTYEQYF. For the CDR3, the DNA is TGTGCCAGCAGTTACCACGACTATACCTACGAGCAGTACTTC.

V usage is TRBV25-1 and J usage is TRBJ2-5, with 8 bases identical to TRBD2. Germline values: CDR1 MGHDK, CDR2 SYGVNS. The CDR3 length is 15 residues. Trimming removed 7 bases from V and 5 bases from J; junction bases left unmatched: 12. CDR3: CASNEYIAGKETQYF. In DNA form, the CDR3 reads TGTGCCAGCAACGAATATATAGCGGGGAAGGAGACCCAGTACTTC.

The J gene is TRBJ2-7, the V gene TRBV29-1; a weak D match, TRBD2 (5 bases). Germline V gene data show CDR1 as SQVTM and CDR2 as ANQGSEA. The CDR3 totals 13 residues. Trimming took 7 bases from V and 5 from J, leaving 18 bases between them. CDR3 in DNA: TGCAGCGGCCTTAAGGCCGCCGGGGACGAGCAGTACTTC. Its translation: CSGLKAAGDEQYF.

V usage is TRBV7-3 and J usage is TRBJ1-2; weak D call: TRBD1 (6 bases). The V and J ends lost 2 bases and 6 bases respectively, with 16 bases between them. The CDR3 runs 15 residues. CDR1 and CDR2 from the germline V gene are SGHTA and FQGTGA. CDR3 sequence reads: CASSLSGGAYDGYTF. CDR3 nucleotides: TGTGCCAGCAGCTTATCGGGGGGCGCTTATGATGGCTACACCTTC.

The rearrangement links TRBV7-9 to TRBJ2-1, with TRBD2 matching over 7 bases. The V gene's germline CDR1 is SEHNR and CDR2 FQNEAQ (reference sequence). This CDR3 is built from 12 residues. The CDR3 region has the DNA TGTTCCGTCGGGACTACCCACAATGAGCAGTTCTTC. Protein: CSVGTTHNEQFF.

V usage is TRBV6-5 and J usage is TRBJ1-1; possible D gene TRBD1, 5 bases. CDR3 size: 11 residues. With 8 bases removed from V and 8 bases from J, the gap between germline ends came to 12 bases. Germline lookup yields CDR1 MNHEY and CDR2 SVGAGI. This chain's CDR3 is CASQGIQEAFF. The CDR3 region has the DNA TGTGCCAGCCAGGGTATCCAGGAAGCTTTCTTT.

This clone appeared a few times. The chain is built from TRBV10-3 and TRBJ1-5, with 7 bases identical to TRBD1. The CDR3 contains 16 residues. The germline CDR1 and CDR2 sequences are ENHRY and SYGVKD. Trimming removed 5 bases from V and 0 bases from J; junction bases left unmatched: 7. The CDR3 protein is CAISKQGSPSNQPQHF. CDR3 sequence (DNA): TGTGCCATCAGTAAACAGGGGAGTCCTAGCAATCAGCCCCAGCATTTT.

In DNA, the CDR3 is TGTGCCAGCAGTAAAAACAGGGGTAGCACAGATACGCAGTATTTT. Residues: CASSKNRGSTDTQYF. This sequence joins TRBV6-5 and TRBJ2-3; 7 positions match TRBD1. Per germline, CDR1 MNHEY and CDR2 SVGAGI. V lost 5 bases and J lost 0; bases outside the gene matches: 5. This CDR3 is 15 amino acids long.

V and J are TRBV9 and TRBJ2-2; 8 bases line up with TRBD1. Germline CDR1 reads SGDLS; CDR2 reads YYNGEE. Losses at the gene ends were 2 bases for V and 1 base for J; bases not matched to a gene: 1. CDR3 length: 15 amino acids. Here the CDR3 DNA reads TGTGCCAGCAGCGTTGGGACAGGGAACACCGGGGAGCTGTTTTTT. It codes for CASSVGTGNTGELFF.

CDR3 in amino acids: CASSTQGERNTEAFF. CDR3 nucleotides: TGTGCCAGCAGCACACAGGGGGAGAGGAACACTGAAGCTTTCTTT. The genes are TRBV5-6 and TRBJ1-1; 8 bases align to TRBD1. CDR1 is SGHDT and CDR2 is YYEEEE in the germline V gene. V gave up 4 bases and J gave up 1 base; unmatched junction bases: 6. The CDR3 is 15 residues long.

The chain joins TRBV30 to TRBJ1-1; the D is unclear. The V end was cut by 2 bases, the J end by 1 base, with 8 bases between. CDR3 length equals 13 residues. The germline V gene encodes CDR1 GTSNPN and CDR2 SVGIG (reference sequence). The CDR3 loop is CAWSRSGNTEAFF. The CDR3, as DNA: TGTGCCTGGAGTCGCTCGGGGAACACTGAAGCTTTCTTT.

This clone was observed a few times. The V gene is TRBV28, the J gene TRBJ2-5; 12 bases agree with TRBD2. Germline V CDR1 and CDR2: MDHEN, SYDVKM. The CDR3 consists of 15 residues. Trimming at V came to 5 bases and at J to 3 bases, leaving 4 bases not matched to a gene. The CDR3: CASSLWTSGEETQYF. As DNA, the CDR3 is TGTGCCAGCAGTCTGTGGACTAGCGGGGAAGAGACCCAGTACTTC.

The chain is built from TRBV19 and TRBJ2-7, with TRBD1 matching over 7 bases. Germline V gives CDR1 LNHDA, CDR2 SQIVND (reference sequence). Unmatched junction bases numbered 7, after V lost 7 bases and J lost 13 bases. The CDR3 is 10 amino acids. CDR3 residues: CASTTRGPYF. The CDR3 DNA sequence: TGTGCCAGTACAACTAGGGGGCCTTACTTC.

The rearrangement links TRBV7-9 to TRBJ2-1; 8 bases line up with TRBD2. The CDR3 is 14 amino acids. The V and J ends lost 5 bases and 9 bases, in that order; junction bases with no gene match: 9. Germline loops: CDR1 SEHNR, CDR2 FQNEAQ (reference sequence). The CDR3: CASSLSGSRGEQFF. The CDR3, as DNA: TGTGCCAGCAGCCTGAGCGGGAGTAGAGGTGAGCAGTTCTTC.

This clone was observed a handful of times. A much larger clonotype is one base distant, so this may be a read error. DNA for the CDR3: TGTGCCAGCAGCTTATACAGGGGGCTTGGCTACACCTTC. Translating it yields CASSLYRGLGYTF. The chain is built from TRBV7-2 and TRBJ1-2, with TRBD1 matching 9 bases. The length of the CDR3 is 13 residues. The V and J ends lost 2 bases and 7 bases, in that order; junction bases with no gene match: 2. The germline gives CDR1 SGHTA, CDR2 FQGNSA. The variable domain in full, completed from reference TRBV7-2 and TRBJ1-2, reads GAGVSQSPSNKVTEKGKDVELRCDPISGHTALYWYRQSLGQGLEFLIYFQGNSAPDKSGLPSDRFSAERTGGSVSTLTIQRTQQEDSAVYLCASSLYRGLGYTFGSGTRLTVV.

This rearrangement joins TRBV7-9 to TRBJ2-6; D remains unclear. The CDR3 is made up of 17 amino acids. V was trimmed by 5 bases and J by 1 base, leaving 15 bases between them. Looked up from germline, CDR1 is SEHNR and CDR2 is FQNEAQ (reference sequence). CDR3 protein: CASSPLGYTSGANVLTF. The CDR3 DNA reads as TGTGCCAGCAGCCCGCTGGGCTATACTTCTGGGGCCAACGTCCTGACTTTC.

The chain is built from TRBV5-4 and TRBJ1-5, with D unresolved. V was trimmed by 4 bases and J by 7 bases, leaving 12 bases between them. Germline CDR1 and CDR2: SGHNT and YYREEE (reference sequence). The CDR3 contains 13 residues. The chain's CDR3 is CASSSSPGQPQHF. In DNA, the CDR3 is TGTGCCAGCAGCAGCTCTCCAGGACAGCCCCAGCATTTT.

The J gene is TRBJ2-1, the V gene TRBV5-4; 7 nucleotides match TRBD1. Germline V gives CDR1 SGHNT, CDR2 YYREEE (reference sequence). Trimming removed 5 bases from V and 2 bases from J; junction bases left unmatched: 7. The CDR3 runs to 15 residues. CDR3 nucleotide sequence: TGTGCCAGCAGACCTGACAGGGATGCCTACAATGAGCAGTTCTTC. This sequence encodes CASRPDRDAYNEQFF.

The V call is TRBV5-1, the J call TRBJ1-1; D unclear. Deletions cut 0 bases from V and 0 bases from J, with 9 bases between. Germline CDR1 is SGHRS and CDR2 is YFSETQ. The CDR3 is 15 residues long. Here the CDR3 reads CASSLAGGMNTEAFF. In nucleotides, the CDR3 is TGCGCCAGCAGCTTGGCCGGAGGGATGAACACTGAAGCTTTCTTT.

This clone came up a few times. The chain is built from TRBV2 and TRBJ1-4; the D is unclear. The CDR3 loop spans 14 amino acids. Germline CDR1 reads SNHLY; CDR2 reads FYNNEI. V was pared by 8 bases and J by 1 base, with 11 bases between. This CDR3 reads CASVGRETNEKLFF. CDR3 sequence (DNA): TGTGCCAGCGTAGGGAGGGAAACTAATGAAAAACTGTTTTTT.

CDR3 residues: CAWSPGQFPRRFYEQYF. Written as DNA, the CDR3 is TGTGCCTGGTCACCCGGACAGTTCCCTCGGCGGTTTTACGAGCAGTACTTC. The chain is built from TRBV30 and TRBJ2-7; D might be TRBD1 (6 bases). CDR1 and CDR2 from the germline V gene are GTSNPN and SVGIG (reference sequence). V lost 5 bases and J lost 4, with 27 bases in between. The CDR3 extends over 17 amino acids.